The clone carrying this TCR beta chain was counted only a few times. What it binds is not known. MiXCR was run by TCRdb on the 5' RACE reads, yielding one entry per CDR3 protein. The table lists about 400,000 distinct CDR3 sequences, roughly 6.1% of them singletons. This sample is part of a study of T cells after yellow fever vaccination. Trimming removed 1 base at V and 1 base at J, with 16 bases between. CDR1 DFQATT and CDR2 SNEGSKA come from the germline V gene (reference sequence). CDR3 length: 16 residues. Overall study results and limits: The booster response re-showed most primary clones: approximately 97% CD4, about 89% CD8. Weaker overall was a secondary response that nonetheless peaked faster, on day 5 versus 15.

The sequencing here drew on PBMCs, taken 5 days after the yellow fever booster vaccination. The receptor's source is a man aged 25 to 40 who received the YFV17D yellow fever vaccine. V and J are TRBV20-1 and TRBJ2-5; TRBD1 is a possible D gene (6 bases). The CDR3 spells CSARGPARQAQETQYF. CDR3 sequence (DNA): TGCAGTGCTAGAGGCCCGGCAAGACAGGCCCAAGAGACCCAGTACTTC.